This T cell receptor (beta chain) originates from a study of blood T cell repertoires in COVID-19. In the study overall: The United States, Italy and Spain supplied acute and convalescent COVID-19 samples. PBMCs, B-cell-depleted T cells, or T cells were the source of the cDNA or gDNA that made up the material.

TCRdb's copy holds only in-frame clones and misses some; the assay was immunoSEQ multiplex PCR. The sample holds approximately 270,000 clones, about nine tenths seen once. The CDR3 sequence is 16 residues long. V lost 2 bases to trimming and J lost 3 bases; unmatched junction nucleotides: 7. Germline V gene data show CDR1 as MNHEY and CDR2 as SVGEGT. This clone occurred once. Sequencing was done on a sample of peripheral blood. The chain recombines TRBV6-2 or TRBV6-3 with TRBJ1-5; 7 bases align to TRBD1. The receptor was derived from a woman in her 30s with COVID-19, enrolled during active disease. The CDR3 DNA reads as TGTGCCAGCAGTTACGAGGGGGGACAGTTCAATCAGCCCCAGCATTTT. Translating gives CASSYEGGQFNQPQHF.